This TCR beta chain was captured by sequencing in a study of T cell responses to AZD1222 COVID-19 vaccine. Study details: Timing groups of about 4 and about 12 weeks for second doses were pooled.

The V end was cut by 6 bases, the J end by 3 bases, with 14 bases between. The length of the CDR3 is 14 residues. Germline loops: CDR1 MNHEY, CDR2 SMNVEV (reference sequence). Using immunoSEQ multiplex PCR, the repertoire was profiled, and TCRdb retains in-frame clones only, with some absent. The table has tens of thousands of clones, 87% seen once. With regard to this clone: Its target is not known.

General study results and limits: Donors in the cohort were predominantly white British and more often female, and clonal diversity was possibly underestimated.

This receptor was taken from an adult in good health. The gene calls are TRBV27 and TRBJ1-1; D is possibly TRBD1 (5 bases). Specimen: peripheral blood, collected on day 0 of AZD1222 vaccination. Here the CDR3 reads CASSPNPGHTEAFF. CDR3 sequence (DNA): TGTGCCAGCAGCCCTAACCCGGGGCACACTGAAGCTTTCTTT.